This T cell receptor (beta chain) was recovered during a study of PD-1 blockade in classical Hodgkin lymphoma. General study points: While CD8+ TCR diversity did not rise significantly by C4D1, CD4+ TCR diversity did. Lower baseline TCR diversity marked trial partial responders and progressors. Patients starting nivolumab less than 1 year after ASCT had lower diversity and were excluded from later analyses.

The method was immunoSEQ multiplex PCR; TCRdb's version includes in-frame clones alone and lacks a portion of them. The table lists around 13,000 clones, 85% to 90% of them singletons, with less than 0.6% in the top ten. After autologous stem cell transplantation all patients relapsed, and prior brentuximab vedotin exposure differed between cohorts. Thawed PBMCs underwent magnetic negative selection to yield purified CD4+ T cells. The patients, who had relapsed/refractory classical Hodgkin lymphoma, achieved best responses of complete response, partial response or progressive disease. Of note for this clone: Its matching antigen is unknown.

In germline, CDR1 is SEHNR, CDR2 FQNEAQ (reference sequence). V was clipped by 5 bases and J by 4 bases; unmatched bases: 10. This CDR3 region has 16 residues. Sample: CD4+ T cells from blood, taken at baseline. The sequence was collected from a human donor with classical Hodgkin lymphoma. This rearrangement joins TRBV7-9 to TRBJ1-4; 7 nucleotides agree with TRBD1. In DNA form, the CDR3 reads TGTGCCAGCAGCCCGGATCCGGGACAGCTTAATGAAAAACTGTTTTTT. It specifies CASSPDPGQLNEKLFF.